Listed below are T cell receptor beta chains from one sample, sequenced in a study of beta chain features in type 1 diabetes. Clones were sequenced by immunoSEQ multiplex PCR, and TCRdb holds only the in-frame ones, with some missing. The repertoire holds a few hundred thousand clones, with around 13% as singletons. Source material: naive CD4+ T cells from blood. Receptors were obtained from a woman aged 18-30 years with type 1 diabetes. CDR3s include the opening cysteine and the closing phenylalanine or tryptophan. A D gene is named only where the DNA matches it firmly. Only some rows state a clone size, as once, few, many or a class for expanded clones.

D	size	V	J	DNA	CDR3
.	.	TRBV7-2	TRBJ1-6	TGTGCCAGCCTCCCAGAAGTGAAAAATTCACCCCTCCACTTT	CASLPEVKNSPLHF
TRBD2	few	TRBV4-1	TRBJ2-3	TGCGCCAGCAGCCGCCAGCTAGCGGGGGGCACAGATACGCAGTATTTT	CASSRQLAGGTDTQYF
.	.	TRBV7-3	TRBJ2-5	TGTGCCAGCAGCACTGGACAGAAAGAGACCCAGTACTTC	CASSTGQKETQYF
.	.	TRBV10-3	TRBJ1-5	TGTGCCATCAGTGCCGACGTGAGGAGCCAGCATTTT	CAISADVRSQHF
.	.	TRBV5-1	TRBJ2-5	TGCGCCAGCAGCTTGGGGACAAGAGAGACCCAGTACTTC	CASSLGTRETQYF
TRBD2	.	TRBV10-3	TRBJ2-7	TGTGCCATCAGCGAGACTAGCGGGCACTACGAGCAGTACTTC	CAISETSGHYEQYF
TRBD2	.	TRBV4-3	TRBJ2-7	TGCGCCAGCAGCCAAGAAACCCGATTAGCGGGGGGGCTCTCCTACGAGCAGTACTTC	CASSQETRLAGGLSYEQYF
TRBD1	.	TRBV7-9	TRBJ1-6	TGTGCCAGCAGCTCAACGGACAGGGCCTCTTCACCCCTCCACTTT	CASSSTDRASSPLHF
.	.	TRBV19	TRBJ1-5	TGTGCCAGTAGTCCATCCTTAAATCCAGATCAGCCCCAGCATTTT	CASSPSLNPDQPQHF
.	.	TRBV9	TRBJ2-1	TGTGCCAGCAGCGTAGCCGGTACGGTCGGGTACAATGAGCAGTTCTTC	CASSVAGTVGYNEQFF
TRBD1	.	TRBV29-1	TRBJ2-1	TGCAGCGTTGCCCCGACAGGGCTAAGCTCCTACAATGAGCAGTTCTTC	CSVAPTGLSSYNEQFF
TRBD2	.	TRBV7-2	TRBJ2-5	TGTGCCAGCAGCCCATTTACGGGAGGGCAAGAGACCCAGTACTTC	CASSPFTGGQETQYF
.	.	TRBV11-3	TRBJ1-4	TGTGCCAGCAGCCTGAGTCCGGCGGATGAAAAACTGTTTTTT	CASSLSPADEKLFF
TRBD2	few	TRBV2	TRBJ2-1	TGTGCCAGCAGTGTGCTAGCGGGAGGGGGTGAGCAGTTCTTC	CASSVLAGGGEQFF
TRBD1	.	TRBV9	TRBJ2-7	TGTGCCAGCAGCTTCGACAGGGGGCTTGTCGACGAGCAGTACTTC	CASSFDRGLVDEQYF
TRBD2	.	TRBV5-1	TRBJ2-2	TGCGCCAGCAGTAGCATTGGGACTACATACACCGGGGAGCTGTTTTTT	CASSSIGTTYTGELFF
TRBD2	.	TRBV6-6	TRBJ2-1	TGTGCCAGCAGAGGGACTAGCGGGGGGCACTACAATGAGCAGTTCTTC	CASRGTSGGHYNEQFF
TRBD1	few	TRBV7-2	TRBJ2-7	TGTGCCAGCAGATTTAGTATGACAGGGGGCAACGAGCAGTACTTC	CASRFSMTGGNEQYF
.	few	TRBV29-1	TRBJ2-7	TGCAGCGTTGCCACCTACGAGCAGTACTTC	CSVATYEQYF
.	few	TRBV19	TRBJ2-7	TGTGCCAGTAGTCCACAGGGGTACCTAGCGAGGCGGGAGCAGTACTTC	CASSPQGYLARREQYF
.	few	TRBV7-2	TRBJ2-7	TGTGCCAGCAGCTTAGCTAGTAGCGGCCGCTCCTACGAGCAGTACTTC	CASSLASSGRSYEQYF
.	.	TRBV15	TRBJ2-3	TGTGCCACCAGCAGAGAGGGGCCCTCCACAGATACGCAGTATTTT	CATSREGPSTDTQYF
TRBD1	.	TRBV6-4	TRBJ2-2	TGTGCCAGCAGTGAGGGGACAGGAAACACCGGGGAGCTGTTTTTT	CASSEGTGNTGELFF
TRBD1	.	TRBV5-1	TRBJ2-7	TGCGCCAGCAGCACAGGGGGTCCCTCCTACGAGCAGTACTTC	CASSTGGPSYEQYF
.	.	TRBV11-1	TRBJ2-7	TGTGCCAGCAGCCCGCGGCTGGAGGGCGAGCAGTACTTC	CASSPRLEGEQYF
TRBD1	few	TRBV30	TRBJ1-5	TGTGCCTGGAACAGGGGTTTTGATCAGCCCCAGCATTTT	CAWNRGFDQPQHF